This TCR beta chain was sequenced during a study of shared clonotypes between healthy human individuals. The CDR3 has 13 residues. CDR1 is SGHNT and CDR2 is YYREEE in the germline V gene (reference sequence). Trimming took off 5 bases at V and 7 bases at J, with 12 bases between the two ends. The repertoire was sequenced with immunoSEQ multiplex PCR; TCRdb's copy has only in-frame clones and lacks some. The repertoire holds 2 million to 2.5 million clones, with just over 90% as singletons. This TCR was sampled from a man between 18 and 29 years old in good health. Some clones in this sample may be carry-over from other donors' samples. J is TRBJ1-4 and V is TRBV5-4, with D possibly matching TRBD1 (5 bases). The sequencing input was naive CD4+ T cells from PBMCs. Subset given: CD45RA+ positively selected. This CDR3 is CASSPGEGEKLFF. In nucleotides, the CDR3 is TGTGCCAGCAGTCCGGGGGAGGGTGAAAAACTGTTTTTT.